Below, 32 T cell receptor beta chains from the same sample are listed, as sequenced in a study of T cell responses to AZD1222 COVID-19 vaccine (dated by TCRdb to the early 2020s). The time point label for this specimen denotes: baseline before first vaccination. Library generation was performed with the immunoSEQ multiplex PCR assay. The immuneACCESS repertoire file appears here via TCRdb, limited to in-frame rearrangements. These files lack a portion of the clones; in checked studies, under half of the deficit traces to unresolved V genes, and the cause of the others is not known. The sample records some 150,000 clones, 85% to 95% of which are singletons. In total, the top ten clones hold 1.5% to 2% of the sample. The input for sequencing was peripheral blood, taken on day 0 of AZD1222 vaccination. Receptors originate from an adult in good health.

In this sample, this clone turned up once. The chain joins TRBV18 to TRBJ1-1; D unresolved. V shed 6 bases and J shed 4 bases, with 6 bases lying between them. Germline V gives CDR1 KGHSH, CDR2 LQKENI. The CDR3 contains 11 residues. Here the CDR3 reads CASSGVTEAFF. Here the CDR3 DNA reads TGTGCCAGCTCCGGGGTCACTGAAGCTTTCTTT.

This clone is a singleton in its sample. The J gene is TRBJ2-1, the V gene TRBV18, with D possibly TRBD1 on 6 matching bases. This CDR3 has 14 residues. From germline, CDR1 is KGHSH and CDR2 LQKENI. V dropped 0 bases and J dropped 4 bases, with 7 bases sitting between them. The CDR3 nucleotides are TGTGCCAGCTCACCACCGGACAGTTACAATGAGCAGTTCTTC. This sequence encodes CASSPPDSYNEQFF.

This chain connects TRBV11-3 to TRBJ2-1; 7 bases fit TRBD2. The CDR3 has 14 amino acids. In germline, CDR1 is SGHNT, CDR2 YENEEA. V trimming: 4 bases; J trimming: 4 bases; junction bases outside the gene matches: 4. The CDR3 sequence is CASSSGGSYNEQFF. The CDR3 region has the DNA TGTGCCAGCAGCTCCGGCGGGAGTTACAATGAGCAGTTCTTC.

V is TRBV2 and J is TRBJ2-4; D remains unclear. Germline V CDR1 and CDR2: SNHLY, FYNNEI. The V gene lost 4 bases and the J gene lost 2 bases, with 3 bases spanning the gap. The length of the CDR3 is 12 residues. The CDR3 DNA reads TGTGCCAGCAGTGCCCCCAAAAACATTCAGTACTTC. Its protein is CASSAPKNIQYF.

This clone was observed a handful of times. The J gene is TRBJ1-2, the V gene TRBV6-5; weak D call: TRBD1 (5 bases). CDR1 is MNHEY and CDR2 is SVGAGI in the germline V gene. The CDR3 contains 13 residues. Trimming removed 4 bases at V and 5 bases at J, with 11 bases between. CDR3 protein: CASSSAGGYGYTF. The CDR3 DNA is TGTGCCAGCAGTTCCGCGGGGGGATATGGCTACACCTTC.

The chain combines TRBV5-6 with TRBJ1-1; D perhaps matches TRBD1 (6 bases). Germline loops: CDR1 SGHDT, CDR2 YYEEEE. V lost 3 bases and J lost 3, with 12 bases in between. The CDR3 length is 14 residues. CDR3 region: CASSSSPGDTEAFF. The CDR3 DNA sequence: TGTGCCAGCAGCTCTAGCCCAGGGGACACTGAAGCTTTCTTT.

The chain couples TRBV7-7 to TRBJ2-1; 10 nucleotides align to TRBD1. With 0 bases clipped from V and 8 bases from J, the junction kept 10 bases outside the gene matches. Germline CDR1 reads SSHAT; CDR2 reads FNYEAQ (reference sequence). This CDR3 comprises 17 residues. As DNA, the CDR3 is TGTGCCAGCAGCTTAGCGGAGACCGGGACAGGGGTGGATGAGCAGTTCTTC. Its translation is CASSLAETGTGVDEQFF.

Only one count was recorded for this clone. The chain links TRBV12-3 or TRBV12-4 to TRBJ1-1; weak D call: TRBD1 (6 bases). The CDR3 covers 13 residues. Trimming removed 7 bases at V and 6 bases at J, with 15 bases between. The CDR3 region is CASTSGGRAEAFF. CDR3 sequence (DNA): TGTGCCAGCACCTCGGGGGGGCGCGCTGAAGCTTTCTTT.

The chain carries TRBV5-3 and TRBJ1-2; 8 bases map to TRBD1. TRBV5-3 qualifies as an ORF whose function is uncertain. This CDR3 region has 14 residues. Losses at the gene ends were 4 bases for V and 1 base for J; bases not matched to a gene: 3. The CDR3, as DNA: TGTGCCAGAAGCGGGGACAGGAGTAACTATGGCTACACCTTC. Its protein is CARSGDRSNYGYTF.

The chain has TRBV7-9 and TRBJ2-1; TRBD2 matches 7 bases. The CDR3 totals 12 residues. Germline V gives CDR1 SEHNR, CDR2 FQNEAQ (reference sequence). V lost 5 bases to trimming and J lost 9 bases; unmatched junction nucleotides: 4. Here the CDR3 reads CASSGSGAEQFF. CDR3 nucleotides: TGTGCCAGCAGCGGGAGCGGGGCTGAGCAGTTCTTC.

The chain employs TRBV4-1 and TRBJ1-2; no reliable D call. CDR1 MGHRA and CDR2 YSYEKL come from the germline V gene. The CDR3 sequence is 17 residues long. V was shortened by 4 bases and J by 1 base, with 19 bases between the two germline ends. CDR3 protein: CASSRSLGQRYNYGYTF. For the CDR3, the DNA is TGCGCCAGCAGCCGATCCCTTGGGCAGAGATATAACTATGGCTACACCTTC.

The genes are TRBV6-1 and TRBJ1-2; 8 bases are a match to TRBD1. Trimming took 3 bases from V and 10 from J; bases not matched to a gene: 10. CDR3 size: 14 residues. Looked up from germline, CDR1 is MNHNS and CDR2 is SASEGT. The CDR3 DNA reads as TGTGCCAGCAGTGAGGGGGACAGGCCGGGATCCTACACCTTC. Translated: CASSEGDRPGSYTF.

This clone appeared a single time. The chain recombines TRBV5-1 with TRBJ1-5, with D hard to call. This CDR3 has 15 residues. Germline values: CDR1 SGHRS, CDR2 YFSETQ. V lost 0 bases, J lost 3 bases, and 10 bases lay in between. CDR3: CASSLVGANNQPQHF. For the CDR3, the DNA is TGCGCCAGCAGCTTGGTGGGCGCGAACAATCAGCCCCAGCATTTT. Variable domain in full (rest from reference TRBV5-1 and TRBJ1-5): KAGVTQTPRYLIKTRGQQVTLSCSPISGHRSVSWYQQTPGQGLQFLFEYFSETQRNKGNFPGRFSGRQFSNSRSEMNVSTLELGDSALYLCASSLVGANNQPQHFGDGTRLSIL.

The rearrangement joins TRBV5-1 to TRBJ1-1; D call uncertain. Germline V CDR1 and CDR2: SGHRS, YFSETQ. Trimming removed 3 bases at V and 1 base at J, with 10 bases between. This CDR3 spans 14 amino acids. In DNA, the CDR3 is TGCGCCAGCAGCTGGCTAAATCAGAACACTGAAGCTTTCTTT. Protein: CASSWLNQNTEAFF.

The V gene is TRBV11-2, the J gene TRBJ1-2; 12 nucleotides align to TRBD1. Germline CDR1 and CDR2: SGHAT and FQNNGV. The CDR3 is 17 residues long. V lost 1 base, J lost 4 bases, and 7 bases stayed unmatched. CDR3 coding DNA: TGTGCCAGCAGCTTAGGCCCCGGGACAGGGGGCTTCTATGGCTACACCTTC. It is translated as CASSLGPGTGGFYGYTF.

The gene calls are TRBV27 and TRBJ2-2; 7 nucleotides align to TRBD2. Germline V gene sequence: CDR1 MNHEY, CDR2 SMNVEV (reference sequence). With V trimmed by 4 bases and J by 5 bases, 4 bases remained unmatched. The length of the CDR3 is 14 residues. The CDR3 DNA sequence: TGTGCCAGCAGTTGGACTAGTTTAACCGGGGAGCTGTTTTTT. Its protein is CASSWTSLTGELFF.

This chain joins TRBV25-1 and TRBJ2-2, with 8 bases lining up with TRBD1. The CDR3 runs 13 residues. Germline V CDR1 and CDR2: MGHDK, SYGVNS. The ends lost 6 bases at V and 7 bases at J; junction bases unmatched: 4. Here the CDR3 DNA reads TGTGCCAGCAGAGGACAGGGCCACGGGGAGCTGTTTTTT. It yields the protein CASRGQGHGELFF. Using reference TRBV25-1 and TRBJ2-2 for the parts outside the CDR3, the full variable domain is EADIYQTPRYLVIGTGKKITLECSQTMGHDKMYWYQQDPGMELHLIHYSYGVNSTEKGDLSSESTVSRIRTEHFPLTLESARPSHTSQYLCASRGQGHGELFFGEGSRLTVL.

V gene TRBV7-2 combines with J gene TRBJ2-7, with 8 bases identical to TRBD2. V was clipped by 5 bases and J by 4 bases; unmatched bases: 4. The CDR3 runs to 13 residues. Germline CDR1 is SGHTA and CDR2 is FQGNSA. This CDR3 reads CASSGGTRYEQYF. CDR3 nucleotide sequence: TGTGCCAGCAGCGGGGGGACTAGATACGAGCAGTACTTC.

The V and J genes are TRBV3-1 (or the pseudogene TRBV3-2) and TRBJ2-3; D is ambiguous. Germline loops: CDR1 LGHDT, CDR2 YNNKEL (reference sequence). The CDR3 is 15 amino acids. V gave up 5 bases and J gave up 1 base, with 13 bases separating them. The CDR3 region has the DNA TGTGCCAGCAGCGGAACGGGTGTTCGCACAGATACGCAGTATTTT. Residues: CASSGTGVRTDTQYF.

The J gene is TRBJ2-3, the V gene TRBV2; 13 nucleotides line up with TRBD2. There are 15 residues in the CDR3. Germline lookup yields CDR1 SNHLY and CDR2 FYNNEI. V was pared by 6 bases and J by 4 bases, with 4 bases of the junction left unmatched. CDR3 sequence (DNA): TGTGCCAGCAGGATACTAGCGGGGGGGCCAGATACGCAGTATTTT. Protein sequence: CASRILAGGPDTQYF.

The chain links TRBV5-1 to TRBJ2-7, with a weak D call TRBD1 (5 bases). Germline CDR1 is SGHRS and CDR2 is YFSETQ. CDR3 length: 13 residues. V gave up 3 bases and J gave up 3 bases, with 10 bases separating them. CDR3 DNA sequence: TGCGCCAGCAGCTCGCAGGGCTTCTACGAGCAGTACTTC. This gives the protein CASSSQGFYEQYF.

The chain couples TRBV6-5 to TRBJ2-5; D is possibly TRBD1 or TRBD2 (6 bases each). V lost 6 bases and J lost 7, with 18 bases in between. Germline loops: CDR1 MNHEY, CDR2 SVGAGI. The CDR3 runs to 14 residues. CDR3 in DNA: TGTGCCAGCAGCTCCATCGGGGGCTCGGGGACCCAGTACTTC. Its translation: CASSSIGGSGTQYF.

The chain links TRBV5-8 to TRBJ2-1, with a weak D call TRBD1 (5 bases). The CDR3 covers 16 residues. With 4 bases removed from V and 6 bases from J, the gap between germline ends came to 20 bases. CDR1 and CDR2 from the germline V gene are SGHTS and YDEGEE. The CDR3 here is CASSPPQPLRVNEQFF. The CDR3 DNA follows: TGTGCCAGCAGCCCCCCACAGCCCCTCAGGGTCAATGAGCAGTTCTTC.

This clone was observed a single time. This sequence joins TRBV5-1 and TRBJ1-1; TRBD1 might be the D (5 bases). This CDR3 has 15 amino acids. Germline V gives CDR1 SGHRS, CDR2 YFSETQ. Trimming took off 4 bases at V and 3 bases at J, with 16 bases between the two ends. Here the CDR3 reads CASSRLGTVDTEAFF. CDR3 in DNA: TGCGCCAGCAGCCGCCTAGGGACGGTAGACACTGAAGCTTTCTTT.

The chain carries TRBV27 and TRBJ1-6, with 7 bases aligning to TRBD1. The V gene end was trimmed by 5 bases and the J gene end by 8 bases; junction bases not matched to a gene: 15. The CDR3 spans 17 residues. Germline V gene sequence: CDR1 MNHEY, CDR2 SMNVEV (reference sequence). The CDR3 DNA follows: TGTGCCAGCAGTCTAGGGACAGTCTCTCTTTGGGATTCACCCCTCCACTTT. Its translation is CASSLGTVSLWDSPLHF.

V gene TRBV5-1 combines with J gene TRBJ2-1, with TRBD2 identical over 12 bases. This CDR3 has 16 amino acids. CDR1 is SGHRS, CDR2 YFSETQ, per germline. The V gene end was trimmed by 2 bases and the J gene end by 6 bases; junction bases not matched to a gene: 6. CDR3 in amino acids: CASSFVASGGVNEQFF. The CDR3 bases are TGCGCCAGCAGCTTCGTTGCTAGCGGGGGGGTCAATGAGCAGTTCTTC. The whole variable domain, remainder taken from reference TRBV5-1 and TRBJ2-1, is KAGVTQTPRYLIKTRGQQVTLSCSPISGHRSVSWYQQTPGQGLQFLFEYFSETQRNKGNFPGRFSGRQFSNSRSEMNVSTLELGDSALYLCASSFVASGGVNEQFFGPGTRLTVL.

V is TRBV3-1 (or the pseudogene TRBV3-2) and J is TRBJ1-4; D remains ambiguous. The V end lost 0 bases, the J end lost 3 bases, and 11 bases lay between the germline ends. This CDR3 region has 16 residues. Germline V CDR1 and CDR2: LGHDT, YNNKEL (reference sequence). The DNA for the CDR3 is TGTGCCAGCAGCCAAGAATTTAGACTGGCTAATGAAAAACTGTTTTTT. Protein product: CASSQEFRLANEKLFF.

The rearrangement joins TRBV6-6 to TRBJ2-5, with D hard to call. V dropped 7 bases and J dropped 4 bases, with 7 bases sitting between them. Germline loops: CDR1 MNHNY, CDR2 SVGAGI (reference sequence). CDR3 size: 11 residues. The CDR3 DNA reads as TGTGCCAGCACCAATCGAGAGACCCAGTACTTC. It encodes CASTNRETQYF.

This clone was seen just once. The chain uses TRBV5-4 and TRBJ2-2; D might be TRBD2 (6 bases). The CDR3 is 16 residues long. Trimming removed 4 bases from V and 3 bases from J, with 16 bases in between. CDR1 and CDR2 (germline): SGHNT, YYREEE (reference sequence). The CDR3 here is CASSHGLAIYTGELFF. As DNA, the CDR3 is TGTGCCAGCAGCCACGGGCTAGCGATTTACACCGGGGAGCTGTTTTTT. The full variable domain, rest sourced from reference TRBV5-4 and TRBJ2-2, is ETGVTQSPTHLIKTRGQQVTLRCSSQSGHNTVSWYQQALGQGPQFIFQYYREEENGRGNFPPRFSGLQFPNYSSELNVNALELDDSALYLCASSHGLAIYTGELFFGEGSRLTVL.

The chain is built from TRBV19 and TRBJ1-4; D is unclear. Trimming removed 1 base at V and 11 bases at J, with 11 bases between. The CDR3 has 13 amino acids. The germline V gene encodes CDR1 LNHDA and CDR2 SQIVND (reference sequence). The CDR3 here is CASSIGADGKLFF. The CDR3 DNA is TGTGCCAGTAGTATAGGGGCGGACGGGAAACTGTTTTTT. Full variable domain (remainder filled in from reference TRBV19 and TRBJ1-4): DGGITQSPKYLFRKEGQNVTLSCEQNLNHDAMYWYRQDPGQGLRLIYYSQIVNDFQKGDIAEGYSVSREKKESFPLTVTSAQKNPTAFYLCASSIGADGKLFFGSGTQLSVL.

The chain employs TRBV5-1 and TRBJ2-2, with 7 bases identical to TRBD1. The CDR3 has 18 amino acids. Germline V CDR1 and CDR2: SGHRS, YFSETQ. V was clipped by 4 bases and J by 5 bases; unmatched bases: 17. The CDR3 coding sequence is TGCGCCAGCAGCGGCCCGACAGGGCGTTCCCCCGAGACCGGGGAGCTGTTTTTT. This translates into CASSGPTGRSPETGELFF.

The rearrangement uses TRBV7-3 and TRBJ2-3; 9 bases fit TRBD2. V trimming: 3 bases; J trimming: 1 base; junction bases outside the gene matches: 2. This CDR3 contains 15 residues. Germline assignment: CDR1 SGHTA and CDR2 FQGTGA. CDR3 in amino acids: CASSFIAGGTDTQYF. The DNA for the CDR3 is TGTGCCAGCAGCTTTATAGCGGGGGGCACAGATACGCAGTATTTT.